This T cell receptor beta chain was observed in a study of T cell repertoires in cytomegalovirus infection. Study-level background: Based on public TCR beta signatures, there were indications of CMV infection and of a matching HLA type.

The CDR3 length is 20 residues. With 0 bases removed from V and 0 bases from J, the gap between germline ends came to 18 bases. The V gene's germline CDR1 is MNHEY and CDR2 SVGAGI. The sample holds a few counts of this clonotype. Its specificity is not known. TCRdb analysed the reads with MiXCR anew, one entry per CDR3 protein. The data show fewer than 350,000 distinct CDR3 sequences, with 15% to 20% seen just once and more than 10% held by the top ten. Findings and caveats of the study: Public TCR beta family frequency separated CMV-and-HLA carriers, including in an independent cohort. Dominating the ex vivo response were TCR beta clonotypes that were CMV-specific and HLA-C-restricted.

The specimen was PBMCs. The V and J genes are TRBV6-5 and TRBJ2-6; D is possibly TRBD1 or TRBD2 (5 bases each). The source is a human donor in good health (CMV status not recorded). Some clones in this sample may be carry-over from other donors' samples. The DNA for the CDR3 is TGTGCCAGCAGTTACTCGAGAGAGGGGACGGGAAGCTCTGGGGCCAACGTCCTGACTTTC. This gives the protein CASSYSREGTGSSGANVLTF.